Listed here are 29 T cell receptor beta chains from one sample, sequenced in a study of blood T cell repertoires in COVID-19. This table comes from immunoSEQ multiplex PCR, and its TCRdb copy is limited to in-frame clones, with some not included. Counted here are about 200,000 clones, about 88% occurring once; the ten biggest clones make up over 2%. Source material: PBMCs or T cells enriched from blood (not recorded which). All receptors derive from a middle-aged woman with acute COVID-19.

The V gene is TRBV11-2, the J gene TRBJ2-4, with D possibly matching TRBD2 (6 bases). The CDR3 is 20 amino acids. Per the germline V gene, CDR1 is SGHAT and CDR2 is FQNNGV. V was trimmed by 0 bases and J by 2 bases, leaving 23 bases between them. CDR3 bases: TGTGCCAGCAGCTTAGATCTAATCCCGTCCCTAGCGCGGTCCAAAAACATTCAGTACTTC. Its translation is CASSLDLIPSLARSKNIQYF. Full variable domain (remainder filled in from reference TRBV11-2 and TRBJ2-4): EAGVAQSPRYKIIEKRQSVAFWCNPISGHATLYWYQQILGQGPKLLIQFQNNGVVDDSQLPKDRFSAERLKGVDSTLKIQPAKLEDSAVYLCASSLDLIPSLARSKNIQYFGAGTRLSVL.

The chain has TRBV12-3 or TRBV12-4 and TRBJ2-2, with D possibly TRBD2 on 5 matching bases. This CDR3 is 13 amino acids long. The ends were cut back, 1 base at V and 5 bases at J, with 5 bases in the middle. The CDR3 loop is CASSLGLTGELFF. Written as DNA, the CDR3 is TGTGCCAGCAGTTTAGGACTAACCGGGGAGCTGTTTTTT.

The V call is TRBV30, the J call TRBJ1-6, with no clear D. This CDR3 is built from 13 residues. Trimming stripped 1 base from V and 10 bases from J, with 11 bases between. Per germline, CDR1 GTSNPN and CDR2 SVGIG (reference sequence). The CDR3, as DNA: TGTGCCTGGAGTGGACGGGGTTTATCACCCCTCCACTTT. It specifies CAWSGRGLSPLHF.

J is TRBJ2-7 and V is TRBV3-1 (or the pseudogene TRBV3-2); the match to TRBD2 covers 10 bases. V was clipped by 1 base and J by 5 bases; unmatched bases: 17. CDR3 length: 19 amino acids. CDR1 is LGHDT, CDR2 YNNKEL, per germline (reference sequence). This CDR3 is CASSQAHRRKREGRDEQYF. The CDR3 bases are TGTGCCAGCAGCCAAGCCCATCGTAGGAAGCGGGAGGGCCGCGACGAGCAGTACTTC.

This chain uses TRBV9 with TRBJ2-1; 7 bases are shared with TRBD2. With 0 bases clipped from V and 2 bases from J, the junction kept 5 bases outside the gene matches. The CDR3 is made up of 16 amino acids. Germline V CDR1 and CDR2: SGDLS, YYNGEE. Here the CDR3 reads CASSVGLADAYNEQFF. Written as DNA, the CDR3 is TGTGCCAGCAGCGTAGGGCTAGCGGATGCCTACAATGAGCAGTTCTTC.

This clone was recorded only once. This sequence joins TRBV2 and TRBJ1-3; D gene ambiguous. Per germline, CDR1 SNHLY and CDR2 FYNNEI. The CDR3 consists of 12 residues. V was trimmed by 6 bases and J by 3 bases, leaving 6 bases between them. For the CDR3, the DNA is TGTGCCAGCAGGGAGAGTGGAAACACCATATATTTT. Protein: CASRESGNTIYF.

Remarks on this clone: The identical CDR3 is also encoded by other nucleotide sequences in the sample. The chain recombines TRBV20-1 with TRBJ2-7; a possible D gene is TRBD1 (6 bases). With 6 bases removed from V and 1 base from J, the gap between germline ends came to 7 bases. The length of the CDR3 is 11 residues. CDR1 and CDR2 (germline): DFQATT, SNEGSKA (reference sequence). CDR3 coding DNA: TGCAGTGCAACAGGGTCCTACGAGCAGTACTTC. This translates into CSATGSYEQYF.

CDR3 nucleotide sequence: TGTGCCAGCAGCAGGACCGGGGAGCTGTTTTTT. This sequence encodes CASSRTGELFF. The chain couples TRBV2 to TRBJ2-2; D not certain. Trimming cost V 6 bases and J 5 bases, with 4 bases left between them. The CDR3 loop spans 11 amino acids. Germline V lookup: CDR1 SNHLY, CDR2 FYNNEI. The full variable domain, with the rest looked up from reference TRBV2 and TRBJ2-2, is EPEVTQTPSHQVTQMGQEVILRCVPISNHLYFYWYRQILGQKVEFLVSFYNNEISEKSEIFDDQFSVERPDGSNFTLKIRSTKLEDSAMYFCASSRTGELFFGEGSRLTVL.

The chain uses TRBV27 and TRBJ1-1; D gene ambiguous. V lost 1 base and J lost 1, with 16 bases in between. The CDR3 consists of 17 residues. Germline assignment: CDR1 MNHEY and CDR2 SMNVEV (reference sequence). CDR3 loop: CASSLYPGVLGNTEAFF. The CDR3, as DNA: TGTGCCAGCAGTTTATACCCGGGAGTCCTAGGGAACACTGAAGCTTTCTTT.

The chain joins TRBV3-1 (or the pseudogene TRBV3-2) to TRBJ1-5, with a weak D call TRBD1 (5 bases). Trimming removed 0 bases from V and 2 bases from J, with 11 bases in between. The CDR3 covers 16 residues. CDR1 LGHDT and CDR2 YNNKEL come from the germline V gene (reference sequence). CDR3 nucleotides: TGTGCCAGCAGCCAAGATCCAGGGCGTGGCAATCAGCCCCAGCATTTT. This gives the protein CASSQDPGRGNQPQHF.

The gene calls are TRBV6-2 or TRBV6-3 and TRBJ1-1, with 8 bases aligning to TRBD1. The germline gives CDR1 MNHEY, CDR2 SVGEGT. The junction had 5 bases not matched to a gene; V was cut back by 0 bases and J by 2 bases. The CDR3 has 16 amino acids. CDR3 coding DNA: TGTGCCAGCAGTTACTCGACAGGGGAAATAAACACTGAAGCTTTCTTT. This sequence encodes CASSYSTGEINTEAFF.

The chain couples TRBV19 to TRBJ2-7, with D possibly matching TRBD2 (7 bases). CDR3 size: 15 residues. Trimming pared 3 bases from V and 7 bases from J, leaving 19 bases between. Germline values: CDR1 LNHDA, CDR2 SQIVND (reference sequence). CDR3 sequence: CASSIGGGTSEEQYF. CDR3 bases: TGTGCCAGTAGTATTGGGGGAGGGACATCGGAAGAGCAGTACTTC.

This clone has only a few counts. The chain has TRBV3-1 (or the pseudogene TRBV3-2) and TRBJ1-4, with a possible D match to TRBD1 (5 bases). Germline V gene sequence: CDR1 LGHDT, CDR2 YNNKEL (reference sequence). The CDR3 covers 13 residues. The germline V and J ends were trimmed by 0 bases and 9 bases, with 8 bases remaining between them. CDR3 loop: CASSQDPGKKLFF. CDR3 DNA sequence: TGTGCCAGCAGCCAAGATCCAGGGAAAAAACTGTTTTTT.

V gene TRBV5-1 combines with J gene TRBJ2-1; 7 bases match TRBD2. The CDR3 has 14 residues. In germline, CDR1 is SGHRS, CDR2 YFSETQ. Germline trimming cut 1 base from V and 3 bases from J; bases unmatched to any gene: 1. The CDR3 DNA reads TGCGCCAGCAGCTTGAGCGGGGACTACAATGAGCAGTTCTTC. This codes for CASSLSGDYNEQFF.

The chain is built from TRBV19 and TRBJ2-5, with D maybe TRBD1 (5 bases). V was shortened by 6 bases and J by 2 bases, with 7 bases between the two germline ends. CDR3 length: 12 amino acids. CDR1 and CDR2 from the germline V gene are LNHDA and SQIVND (reference sequence). The CDR3 protein is CASRDSQETQYF. CDR3 coding DNA: TGTGCCAGTAGAGACAGTCAAGAGACCCAGTACTTC. Full variable domain (missing parts from reference TRBV19 and TRBJ2-5): DGGITQSPKYLFRKEGQNVTLSCEQNLNHDAMYWYRQDPGQGLRLIYYSQIVNDFQKGDIAEGYSVSREKKESFPLTVTSAQKNPTAFYLCASRDSQETQYFGPGTRLLVL.

This chain uses TRBV27 with TRBJ1-2; 7 bases align to TRBD1. CDR3 length: 14 residues. CDR1 is MNHEY and CDR2 is SMNVEV in the germline V gene (reference sequence). Unmatched junction bases numbered 5, after V lost 0 bases and J lost 7 bases. CDR3 protein: CASSLSHRGGGYTF. Written as DNA, the CDR3 is TGTGCCAGCAGTTTATCACACAGGGGAGGTGGCTACACCTTC.

In this sample, this clone turned up once. This chain links TRBV7-2 with TRBJ2-3; 12 bases align to TRBD2. The CDR3 loop spans 19 amino acids. Unmatched junction bases numbered 12, after V lost 2 bases and J lost 3 bases. Germline V gene data show CDR1 as SGHTA and CDR2 as FQGNSA. In nucleotides, the CDR3 is TGTGCCAGCAGCTTACGGGTTGGGCTAGCGGGAGGGCCGACAGATACGCAGTATTTT. Translation: CASSLRVGLAGGPTDTQYF.

The V gene is TRBV5-5, the J gene TRBJ2-5, with TRBD2 matching over 7 bases. With 1 base clipped from V and 4 bases from J, the junction kept 10 bases outside the gene matches. CDR1 is SGHKS and CDR2 is YYEKEE in the germline V gene (reference sequence). The CDR3 totals 16 residues. DNA for the CDR3: TGTGCCAGCAGCTTGTTTCTATCGGGGGGAGGAGAGACCCAGTACTTC. It translates to CASSLFLSGGGETQYF.

The chain has TRBV6-4 and TRBJ1-2, with D possibly TRBD1 on 5 matching bases. Germline CDR1 is MRHNA and CDR2 is SNTAGT. The CDR3 covers 16 residues. V was trimmed by 4 bases and J by 13 bases, leaving 28 bases between them. The CDR3 DNA reads as TGTGCCAGCAGTGTGCACAGTGGCGGGGCCGTCTCTACTGGCACCTTC. Translated: CASSVHSGGAVSTGTF.

The chain carries TRBV19 and TRBJ2-1; TRBD1 is a possible D gene (5 bases). Trimming took off 7 bases at V and 2 bases at J, with 9 bases between the two ends. CDR1 is LNHDA and CDR2 is SQIVND in the germline V gene (reference sequence). CDR3 length equals 13 residues. The CDR3: CASNQGTYNEQFF. CDR3 bases: TGTGCCAGTAATCAGGGAACCTACAATGAGCAGTTCTTC.

The rearrangement joins TRBV15 to TRBJ1-2; D possibly corresponds to TRBD1 (6 bases). This CDR3 has 15 residues. Trimming removed 0 bases from V and 6 bases from J, with 14 bases in between. Germline V gene data show CDR1 as LNHNV and CDR2 as YYDKDF (reference sequence). The CDR3 sequence: CATSRDRAGVDGYTF. Written as DNA, the CDR3 is TGTGCCACCAGCAGAGATAGGGCAGGGGTGGATGGCTACACCTTC.

The J gene is TRBJ2-6, the V gene TRBV28; 7 bases map to TRBD2. The CDR3 covers 18 residues. Per germline, CDR1 MDHEN and CDR2 SYDVKM. Trimming removed 7 bases from V and 5 bases from J; junction bases left unmatched: 17. The CDR3 region is CASTQGGGVSLRANVLTF. CDR3 nucleotides: TGTGCCAGCACACAAGGTGGGGGGGTGAGCTTGCGGGCCAACGTCCTGACTTTC.

The chain employs TRBV7-2 and TRBJ2-2; TRBD1 matches at 8 bases. Losses at the gene ends were 1 base for V and 1 base for J; bases not matched to a gene: 2. Per the germline V gene, CDR1 is SGHTA and CDR2 is FQGNSA. The CDR3 has 16 amino acids. For the CDR3, the DNA is TGTGCCAGCAGCTTAGATGGGACAGGGAACACCGGGGAGCTGTTTTTT. This sequence encodes CASSLDGTGNTGELFF. The complete variable domain, with remaining parts taken from reference TRBV7-2 and TRBJ2-2, reads GAGVSQSPSNKVTEKGKDVELRCDPISGHTALYWYRQSLGQGLEFLIYFQGNSAPDKSGLPSDRFSAERTGGSVSTLTIQRTQQEDSAVYLCASSLDGTGNTGELFFGEGSRLTVL.

This clone has a handful of counts. This sequence joins TRBV6-6 and TRBJ2-3; D call uncertain. The CDR3 sequence is 12 residues long. The germline CDR1 and CDR2 sequences are MNHNY and SVGAGI (reference sequence). Trimming took off 3 bases at V and 6 bases at J, with 7 bases between the two ends. The CDR3 nucleotides read TGTGCCAGCAGTTATCAGATGGATACGCAGTATTTT. Translation: CASSYQMDTQYF.

The gene calls are TRBV19 and TRBJ2-5, with 8 bases matching TRBD2. Germline-derived CDR1 and CDR2 are LNHDA and SQIVND (reference sequence). The CDR3 extends over 15 amino acids. J gave up 5 bases and V 1 base, and 6 bases lay outside the gene matches. The CDR3 nucleotides are TGTGCCAGTAGTATAGCCCGCGGGGGGTTTGAGACCCAGTACTTC. Translation gives CASSIARGGFETQYF.

CDR3 in DNA: TGTGCCAGCAGCCGATTCGGGGGATCTGATTCACCCCTCCACTTT. Translation: CASSRFGGSDSPLHF. The rearrangement joins TRBV11-2 to TRBJ1-6; D may be TRBD1 (5 bases). The CDR3 runs to 15 residues. Germline lookup yields CDR1 SGHAT and CDR2 FQNNGV. The germline V and J ends were trimmed by 5 bases and 8 bases, with 16 bases remaining between them.

The rearrangement links TRBV29-1 to TRBJ1-1, with TRBD1 as a possible D gene (6 bases). This CDR3 region has 14 residues. Deletions cut 5 bases from V and 3 bases from J, with 16 bases between. Germline V gives CDR1 SQVTM, CDR2 ANQGSEA. Here the CDR3 DNA reads TGCAGCGTTCCACAGGGTTACGTGGACACTGAAGCTTTCTTT. Translating gives CSVPQGYVDTEAFF. Filled out from reference TRBV29-1 and TRBJ1-1, the complete variable domain reads SAVISQKPSRDICQRGTSLTIQCQVDSQVTMMFWYRQQPGQSLTLIATANQGSEATYESGFVIDKFPISRPNLTFSTLTVSNMSPEDSSIYLCSVPQGYVDTEAFFGQGTRLTVV.

The genes are TRBV5-4 and TRBJ2-3; tentative D call: TRBD2 (5 bases). V was shortened by 5 bases and J by 2 bases, with 12 bases between the two germline ends. The CDR3 is made up of 14 amino acids. Per the germline V gene, CDR1 is SGHNT and CDR2 is YYREEE (reference sequence). The DNA for the CDR3 is TGTGCCAGCAGTCGCCCGGGGTACACAGATACGCAGTATTTT. This codes for CASSRPGYTDTQYF.

The CDR3 is CASSTDSHEQFF. In DNA, the CDR3 is TGTGCCAGCAGCACCGACAGTCATGAGCAGTTCTTC. This chain links TRBV6-2 or TRBV6-3 with TRBJ2-1; D perhaps matches TRBD1 (5 bases). Germline V gives CDR1 MNHEY, CDR2 SVGEGT. CDR3 length: 12 residues. V was pared by 6 bases and J by 8 bases, with 11 bases between.